A single sample gave rise to the 28 T cell receptor beta chains below, sequenced in a study of patients and donors after allogeneic stem cell transplantation. TCRdb reprocessed the RT-PCR reads via MiXCR and lists one record per CDR3 protein. Of about a million distinct CDR3 sequences listed, roughly 17% are singletons. Material for sequencing was blood, either unsorted or a sorted T cell fraction (not recorded which). Source of these receptors: a human donor who was either an allogeneic HSCT recipient or a stem cell or donor lymphocyte infusion donor (not recorded which). It is not recorded whose cells these are; they may come from a transplant donor.

This chain links TRBV18 with TRBJ2-2; TRBD1 might be the D (5 bases). The germline CDR1 and CDR2 sequences are KGHSH and LQKENI. V was cut by 6 bases and J by 3 bases, with 17 bases left in between. CDR3 length: 16 residues. The CDR3 DNA reads as TGTGCCAGCTCCCATTGGGGCGGTCCTTACACCGGGGAGCTGTTTTTT. Its protein is CASSHWGGPYTGELFF.

The J gene is TRBJ1-1, the V gene TRBV5-1, with D tentatively TRBD1 (5 bases). The CDR3 has 16 residues. CDR1 is SGHRS, CDR2 YFSETQ, per germline. Between the trimmed V and J ends, which lost 3 bases and 0 bases, there was a span of 15 bases. CDR3 region: CASSSYPGRMNTEAFF. The CDR3 DNA is TGCGCCAGCAGCTCCTACCCGGGACGGATGAACACTGAAGCTTTCTTT.

CDR3 DNA sequence: TGTGCCATCAGTGCCCTCGACAGGGGCTCCACAGATACGCAGTATTTT. Translation gives CAISALDRGSTDTQYF. The chain combines TRBV10-3 with TRBJ2-3; 8 bases are a match to TRBD1. The CDR3 is made up of 16 amino acids. CDR1 is ENHRY, CDR2 SYGVKD, per germline. J lost 2 bases, V lost 4 bases, and 8 bases had no gene match.

This clonotype has a single count. V is TRBV6-5 and J is TRBJ1-1, with 8 bases that match TRBD1. J was trimmed by 11 bases and V by 3 bases; bases with no gene match: 8. CDR3 length: 13 residues. Germline CDR1 is MNHEY and CDR2 is SVGAGI. The CDR3 sequence is CASSYAQGARAFF. CDR3 bases: TGTGCCAGCAGTTATGCCCAGGGGGCGCGCGCTTTCTTT.

This clonotype has just a few counts. The chain recombines TRBV11-1 with TRBJ1-5, with 7 bases lining up with TRBD1. There are 15 residues in the CDR3. The germline CDR1 and CDR2 sequences are SGHAT and FQDESV (reference sequence). V shed 6 bases and J 6 bases; nucleotides not matched to a gene: 11. This CDR3 is CASSPNRGTGQPQHF. The CDR3 bases are TGTGCCAGCAGTCCCAACAGGGGCACGGGTCAGCCCCAGCATTTT. Full variable domain (rest looked up from reference TRBV11-1 and TRBJ1-5): EAEVAQSPRYKITEKSQAVAFWCDPISGHATLYWYRQILGQGPELLVQFQDESVVDDSQLPKDRFSAERLKGVDSTLKIQPAELGDSAMYLCASSPNRGTGQPQHFGDGTRLSIL.

This chain joins TRBV3-1 and TRBJ2-7, with 9 nucleotides matching TRBD1. CDR3 length: 15 amino acids. The germline CDR1 and CDR2 sequences are LGHDT and YNNKEL (reference sequence). The V gene end was trimmed by 4 bases and the J gene end by 3 bases; junction bases not matched to a gene: 7. The CDR3: CASSPTRTGDYEQYF. CDR3 in DNA: TGTGCCAGCAGCCCAACGAGGACAGGGGACTACGAGCAGTACTTC.

This clonotype was detected only once. The chain recombines TRBV20-1 with TRBJ1-3; 7 nucleotides agree with TRBD1. V lost 3 bases to trimming and J lost 2 bases; unmatched junction nucleotides: 7. Germline CDR1 reads DFQATT; CDR2 reads SNEGSKA (reference sequence). The CDR3 length is 15 residues. The DNA of the CDR3 is TGCAGTGCTAGTGCAGGGGGGGTCCCTGGAAACACCATATATTTT. Translated: CSASAGGVPGNTIYF.

J is TRBJ2-7 and V is TRBV4-1, with D possibly TRBD2 on 6 matching bases. Deletions cut 1 base from V and 6 bases from J, with 13 bases between. The CDR3 is made up of 14 amino acids. Germline assignment: CDR1 MGHRA and CDR2 YSYEKL. CDR3: CASSQVGRGGEQYF. The CDR3 nucleotides are TGCGCCAGCAGCCAAGTGGGACGGGGAGGCGAGCAGTACTTC.

This clonotype was observed a handful of times. The rearrangement joins TRBV3-1 to TRBJ1-1; no clear D. From germline, CDR1 is LGHDT and CDR2 YNNKEL (reference sequence). V gave up 4 bases and J gave up 1 base, with 16 bases separating them. The length of the CDR3 is 16 residues. The CDR3 DNA reads TGTGCCAGCAGCCTTGGAGGCGGCCAGTGGAACACTGAAGCTTTCTTT. Translation: CASSLGGGQWNTEAFF.

The V and J genes are TRBV5-5 and TRBJ1-1; 7 nucleotides align to TRBD1. Per germline, CDR1 SGHKS and CDR2 YYEKEE (reference sequence). The CDR3 totals 14 residues. V lost 4 bases and J lost 4; bases outside the gene matches: 7. DNA for the CDR3: TGTGCCAGCAGCCGACAGGGCGGGATCACTGAAGCTTTCTTT. Translating it yields CASSRQGGITEAFF.

The V and J genes are TRBV25-1 and TRBJ1-1; D perhaps matches TRBD1 (5 bases). V was cut by 4 bases and J by 7 bases, with 19 bases left in between. Germline lookup yields CDR1 MGHDK and CDR2 SYGVNS. The CDR3 extends over 15 amino acids. Here the CDR3 reads CASSVGTVLLGEAFF. As DNA, the CDR3 is TGTGCCAGCAGTGTGGGGACTGTTCTGCTTGGTGAAGCTTTCTTT.

This clonotype was counted a few times. The J gene is TRBJ1-2, the V gene TRBV27; D is perhaps TRBD1 (6 bases). The CDR3 loop spans 14 amino acids. V was clipped by 5 bases and J by 6 bases, with 16 bases between them. Per germline, CDR1 MNHEY and CDR2 SMNVEV (reference sequence). This CDR3 reads CASSTPGGRDGYTF. The CDR3 DNA reads as TGTGCCAGCAGTACCCCTGGGGGGCGAGATGGCTACACCTTC.

The J gene is TRBJ1-4, the V gene TRBV12-3 or TRBV12-4; 7 nucleotides agree with TRBD1. Trimming took 6 bases from V and 7 from J; bases not matched to a gene: 8. The CDR3 covers 14 residues. The CDR3 spells CASSYFDRAEKLFF. The CDR3 DNA follows: TGTGCCAGCAGCTACTTCGACAGGGCTGAAAAACTGTTTTTT.

This clonotype was detected only a few times. This chain uses TRBV3-1 with TRBJ2-7; 10 bases agree with TRBD2. With 3 bases clipped from V and 0 bases from J, the junction kept 8 bases outside the gene matches. The CDR3 spans 17 residues. CDR1 LGHDT and CDR2 YNNKEL come from the germline V gene (reference sequence). The CDR3 sequence is CASSHQGAGGNSYEQYF. In DNA, the CDR3 is TGTGCCAGCAGCCATCAGGGAGCGGGGGGGAACTCCTACGAGCAGTACTTC.

This clonotype was seen a few times. The V and J genes are TRBV29-1 and TRBJ1-5; the match to TRBD1 covers 9 bases. Germline loops: CDR1 SQVTM, CDR2 ANQGSEA. There are 13 residues in the CDR3. Trimming took 6 bases from V and 6 from J; bases not matched to a gene: 6. The CDR3: CSVRTGEGQPQHF. DNA for the CDR3: TGCAGCGTAAGGACAGGGGAGGGTCAGCCCCAGCATTTT.

The chain couples TRBV12-3 or TRBV12-4 to TRBJ2-1, with TRBD2 matching 7 bases. CDR3 size: 14 residues. The V gene end was trimmed by 7 bases and the J gene end by 6 bases; junction bases not matched to a gene: 9. CDR3 DNA sequence: TGTGCCAGCACCCCCGGGACTAACCCCAATGAGCAGTTCTTC. Amino acid sequence: CASTPGTNPNEQFF.

In this sample, this clonotype turned up a few times. This sequence joins TRBV5-6 and TRBJ1-2, with D perhaps matching TRBD1 (5 bases). This CDR3 comprises 19 residues. Germline lookup yields CDR1 SGHDT and CDR2 YYEEEE. Trimming cost V 2 bases and J 2 bases, with 25 bases left between them. The CDR3 DNA reads TGTGCCAGCAGCTTCAGGTCCGGTGGGACCGCATCGCTAAACTATGGCTACACCTTC. It yields the protein CASSFRSGGTASLNYGYTF.

This clonotype was seen more than once but under ten times. CDR3 loop: CSAPGKGNYGYTF. CDR3 bases: TGCAGTGCTCCAGGGAAAGGGAACTATGGCTACACCTTC. The chain recombines TRBV20-1 with TRBJ1-2, with a weak D call TRBD1 (5 bases). Germline V gene data show CDR1 as DFQATT and CDR2 as SNEGSKA (reference sequence). This CDR3 has 13 amino acids. V lost 5 bases to trimming and J lost 2 bases, with 12 bases between them.

A note on this clonotype: The conserved phenylalanine or tryptophan normally closing the CDR3 is absent here, so this likely arose from a read error. The chain carries TRBV12-3 or TRBV12-4 and TRBJ1-1; the D gene is possibly TRBD1 (6 bases). V lost 8 bases and J 1 base, leaving 11 bases between the germline ends. There are 13 residues in the CDR3. The CDR3 is CASGLTGNTEAFL. DNA of the CDR3: TGTGCCAGCGGTCTGACAGGGAACACTGAAGCTTTCCTT.

The chain joins TRBV27 to TRBJ1-6, with 9 bases matching TRBD1. Germline V gene data show CDR1 as MNHEY and CDR2 as SMNVEV (reference sequence). This CDR3 has 14 residues. Trimming removed 6 bases from V and 10 bases from J; junction bases left unmatched: 7. Here the CDR3 reads CASRIGTGSSPLHF. CDR3 sequence (DNA): TGTGCCAGCAGAATCGGGACAGGGTCATCACCCCTCCACTTT.

At least ten counts were recorded for this clonotype. The chain employs TRBV18 and TRBJ1-1; no clear D. The V gene lost 6 bases and the J gene lost 1 base, with 9 bases spanning the gap. Per germline, CDR1 KGHSH and CDR2 LQKENI. The CDR3 covers 13 residues. The chain's CDR3 is CASSRKENTEAFF. CDR3 coding DNA: TGTGCCAGCTCCCGGAAGGAGAACACTGAAGCTTTCTTT. The full variable domain, in which reference TRBV18 and TRBJ1-1 provide the parts outside the CDR3, is NAGVMQNPRHLVRRRGQEARLRCSPMKGHSHVYWYRQLPEEGLKFMVYLQKENIIDESGMPKERFSAEFPKEGPSILRIQQVVRGDSAAYFCASSRKENTEAFFGQGTRLTVV.

This clonotype was counted only a few times. V and J are TRBV20-1 and TRBJ1-5, with 8 bases lining up with TRBD1. The CDR3 is made up of 15 amino acids. V trimming: 6 bases; J trimming: 7 bases; junction bases outside the gene matches: 14. The germline V gene has CDR1 DFQATT and CDR2 SNEGSKA (reference sequence). CDR3 nucleotides: TGCAGTGCAGGGGGCACAGGGGGTTTAAGGCAGCCCCAGCATTTT. Translated: CSAGGTGGLRQPQHF.

This clonotype occurred a few times. V gene TRBV6-1 combines with J gene TRBJ1-2; D is possibly TRBD1 (5 bases). Germline loops: CDR1 MNHNS, CDR2 SASEGT. The CDR3 runs 16 residues. Trimming removed 6 bases at V and 7 bases at J, with 24 bases between. CDR3 coding DNA: TGTGCCAGCAGCCGCGACGGGGACGGGGTTTTACTTGGCTACACCTTC. Amino acid sequence: CASSRDGDGVLLGYTF.

This clonotype was recorded a few times. CDR3 sequence reads: CASSLTAVTDTQYF. In DNA, the CDR3 is TGTGCCAGCAGCTTAACAGCGGTCACAGATACGCAGTATTTT. This chain joins TRBV11-2 and TRBJ2-3, with D perhaps TRBD2 (5 bases). The CDR3 sequence is 14 residues long. Germline V gives CDR1 SGHAT, CDR2 FQNNGV. V lost 2 bases to trimming and J lost 2 bases, with 8 bases between them.

This clonotype was picked up a small number of times. This chain links TRBV7-8 with TRBJ1-5; no firm D call. From germline, CDR1 is SGHVS and CDR2 FQNEAQ. CDR3 size: 16 residues. The V end was cut by 1 base, the J end by 5 bases, with 15 bases between. CDR3 in amino acids: CASSLEMRPGHQPQHF. The CDR3 region has the DNA TGTGCCAGCAGCTTAGAGATGAGGCCCGGGCATCAGCCCCAGCATTTT.

The chain links TRBV25-1 to TRBJ2-3; 12 bases are a match to TRBD2. Germline V CDR1 and CDR2: MGHDK, SYGVNS. The CDR3 consists of 18 residues. The V and J ends lost 3 bases and 3 bases, in that order; junction bases with no gene match: 10. The CDR3 bases are TGTGCCAGCAGTGACTGGCTAGCGGGGGGGCCGGGGACAGATACGCAGTATTTT. Protein product: CASSDWLAGGPGTDTQYF.

This clonotype was observed a handful of times. The chain employs TRBV4-2 and TRBJ1-6; D is ambiguous. From germline, CDR1 is LGHNA and CDR2 YNFKEQ. The CDR3 length is 17 residues. Trimming stripped 4 bases from V and 0 bases from J, with 13 bases between. The CDR3 protein is CASSPGEGSSYNSPLHF. The CDR3 DNA reads TGTGCCAGCAGCCCAGGTGAGGGAAGCTCCTATAATTCACCCCTCCACTTT.

The V gene is TRBV24-1, the J gene TRBJ2-3; 10 bases fit TRBD2. J gave up 1 base and V 10 bases, and 1 base lay outside the gene matches. This CDR3 is built from 13 residues. Germline CDR1 and CDR2: KGHDR and SFDVKD. The CDR3 reads CATGLAGTDTQYF. In DNA, the CDR3 is TGTGCCACTGGACTAGCGGGCACAGATACGCAGTATTTT.